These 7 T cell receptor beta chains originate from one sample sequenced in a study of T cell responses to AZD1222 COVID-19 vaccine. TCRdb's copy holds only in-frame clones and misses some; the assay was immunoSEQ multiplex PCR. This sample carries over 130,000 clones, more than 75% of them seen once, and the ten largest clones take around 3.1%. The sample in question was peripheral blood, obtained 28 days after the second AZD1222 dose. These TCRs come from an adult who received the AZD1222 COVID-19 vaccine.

The CDR3: CASSLDSTLTYEQYF. The DNA of the CDR3 is TGCGCCAGCAGCTTGGACAGTACCTTAACCTACGAGCAGTACTTC. This chain links TRBV5-1 with TRBJ2-7; unclear D gene. Germline V gene lookup returns CDR1 SGHRS and CDR2 YFSETQ. With 0 bases removed from V and 2 bases from J, the gap between germline ends came to 12 bases. This CDR3 contains 15 residues.

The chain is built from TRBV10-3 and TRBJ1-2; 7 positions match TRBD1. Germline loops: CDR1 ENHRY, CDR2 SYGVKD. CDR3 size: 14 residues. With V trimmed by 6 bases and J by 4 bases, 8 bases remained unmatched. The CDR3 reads CAIRAGTEVYGYTF. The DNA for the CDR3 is TGTGCCATCAGAGCCGGGACAGAGGTCTATGGCTACACCTTC.

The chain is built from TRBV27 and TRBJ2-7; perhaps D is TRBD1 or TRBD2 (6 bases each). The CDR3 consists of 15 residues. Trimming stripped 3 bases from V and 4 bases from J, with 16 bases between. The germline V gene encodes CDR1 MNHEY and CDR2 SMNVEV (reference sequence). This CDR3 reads CASSFGGFQAYEQYF. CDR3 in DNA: TGTGCCAGCAGTTTCGGGGGCTTTCAGGCATACGAGCAGTACTTC.

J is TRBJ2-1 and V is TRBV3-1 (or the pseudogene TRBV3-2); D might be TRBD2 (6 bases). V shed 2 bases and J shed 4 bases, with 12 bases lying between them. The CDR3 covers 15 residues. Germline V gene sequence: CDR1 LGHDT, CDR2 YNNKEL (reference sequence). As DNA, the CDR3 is TGTGCCAGCAGCCAAATGAGCCTAGCGTACAATGAGCAGTTCTTC. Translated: CASSQMSLAYNEQFF.

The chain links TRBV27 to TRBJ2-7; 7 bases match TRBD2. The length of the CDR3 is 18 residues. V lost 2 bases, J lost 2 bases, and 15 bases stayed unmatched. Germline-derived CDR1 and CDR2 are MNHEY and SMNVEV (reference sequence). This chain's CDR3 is CASSLTPPGGSTTYEQYF. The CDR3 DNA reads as TGTGCCAGCAGTTTAACCCCTCCGGGCGGGAGCACCACCTACGAGCAGTACTTC.

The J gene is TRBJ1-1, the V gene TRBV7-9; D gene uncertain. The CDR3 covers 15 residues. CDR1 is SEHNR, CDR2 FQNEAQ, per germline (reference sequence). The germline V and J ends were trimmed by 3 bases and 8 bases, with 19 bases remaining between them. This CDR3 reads CASSFASGSVGEAFF. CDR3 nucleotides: TGTGCCAGCAGCTTCGCTTCCGGGAGCGTGGGCGAAGCTTTCTTT.

This chain's CDR3 is CASRTVLNTEAFF. CDR3 sequence (DNA): TGTGCCTCTAGGACAGTATTGAACACTGAAGCTTTCTTT. This rearrangement joins TRBV19 to TRBJ1-1, with a tentative D call TRBD1 (6 bases). The length of the CDR3 is 13 residues. V was clipped by 11 bases and J by 0 bases, with 13 bases between them. The germline V gene has CDR1 LNHDA and CDR2 SQIVND (reference sequence).